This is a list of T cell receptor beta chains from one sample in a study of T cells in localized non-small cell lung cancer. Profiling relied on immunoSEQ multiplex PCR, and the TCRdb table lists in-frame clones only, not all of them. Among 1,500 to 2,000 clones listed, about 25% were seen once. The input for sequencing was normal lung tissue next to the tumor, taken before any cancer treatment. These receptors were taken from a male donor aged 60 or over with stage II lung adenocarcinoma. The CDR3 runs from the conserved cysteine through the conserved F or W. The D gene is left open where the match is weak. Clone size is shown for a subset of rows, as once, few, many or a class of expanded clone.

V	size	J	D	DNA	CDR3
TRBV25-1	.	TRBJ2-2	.	TGTGCCAGCAGTGAATCCAGAGGGTGGGGGGAGCTGTTTTTT	CASSESRGWGELFF
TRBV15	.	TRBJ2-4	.	TGTGCCACCAGCAGAGATATTGAGAGAAACATTCAGTACTTC	CATSRDIERNIQYF
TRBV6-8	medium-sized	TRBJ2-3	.	TGTGCCAGCAGGATGGCCTTGGGGGGCACAGATACGCAGTATTTT	CASRMALGGTDTQYF
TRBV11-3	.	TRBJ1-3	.	TGTGCCAGCAGCCGACAGGCCCCTGGAAACACCATATATTTT	CASSRQAPGNTIYF
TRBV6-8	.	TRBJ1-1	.	TGTGCCAGCAGCCCTAAGCGGACTGAAGCTTTCTTT	CASSPKRTEAFF
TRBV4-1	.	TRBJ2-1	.	TGCGCCAGCAGTTCTGACGGAAATAGGTACAATGAGCAGTTCTTC	CASSSDGNRYNEQFF
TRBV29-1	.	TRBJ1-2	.	TGCAGCGTCCATGGGGGGGGCGGTAGTAACTATGGCTACACCTTC	CSVHGGGGSNYGYTF
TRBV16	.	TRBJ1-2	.	TGTGCCAGCAGCCGGCGGGAGGTCGATGGCTACACCTTC	CASSRREVDGYTF
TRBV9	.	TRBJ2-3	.	TGTGCCAGCAGCGTAGTTCAGGGATTCACAGATACGCAGTATTTT	CASSVVQGFTDTQYF
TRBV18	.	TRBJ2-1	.	TGTGCCAGCTCACCAGGGCAGGGGATCCCAACCAATGAGCAGTTCTTC	CASSPGQGIPTNEQFF
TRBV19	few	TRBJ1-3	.	TGTGCCAGTAGTAAGGTTGACTCTGGAAACACCATATATTTT	CASSKVDSGNTIYF
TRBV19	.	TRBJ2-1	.	TGTGCCAGTATGGGTTGGGCAAGCACCTACAATGAGCAGTTCTTC	CASMGWASTYNEQFF
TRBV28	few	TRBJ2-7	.	TGTGCCAGCAGTTTCTGGACCGGCGGGCAGTACTTC	CASSFWTGGQYF
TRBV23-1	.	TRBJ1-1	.	TGCGCCAGCAGCCAAGATGCAGGGGAAACTGAAGCTTTCTTT	CASSQDAGETEAFF
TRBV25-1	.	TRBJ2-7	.	TGTGCCAGCAGCCGCGGAATCTCCTACGAGCAGTACTTC	CASSRGISYEQYF
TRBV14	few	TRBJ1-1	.	TGTGCCAGCAGCCATACCACAGGGTGGAACACTGAAGCTTTCTTT	CASSHTTGWNTEAFF